These T cell receptor beta chains were read from a single sample in a study of naive and memory T cell subsets. TCRdb redid the calling of the UMI-ligation and nested PCR reads with MiXCR, one entry per CDR3 protein. This sample has approximately 140,000 distinct CDR3 sequences, with over 15% found just once. Sequenced: naive CD4+ T cells from blood. The receptor set was obtained from a human donor in good health. Each CDR3 is given with its conserved first and last residue. D genes are given only for firm matches. A row's size may be missing; if present it is once, few, many or a size class.

>TRBJ2-7|TRBV28|-|few
CASSLYPPKGTGIFSYEQYF
>TRBJ1-5|TRBV20-1|-|-
CSARGWGNSNQPQHF
>TRBJ2-1|TRBV4-1|-|few
CASSQTAFVEQFF
>TRBJ2-2|TRBV5-4|-|few
CASSLDGAGDGELFF
>TRBJ2-6|TRBV7-2|TRBD2|-
CASSLFRGDGANVLTF
>TRBJ2-3|TRBV7-9|-|many
CASSGPGGHLTDTQYF
>TRBJ2-2|TRBV6-2/TRBV6-3|-|-
CASSYSSSNTGELFF
>TRBJ1-1|TRBV10-3|-|-
CAISEQDTEAFF
>TRBJ1-1|TRBV30|-|few
CAWSYRQEAFF
>TRBJ2-5|TRBV20-1|-|few
CSATQETQYF
>TRBJ2-1|TRBV6-5|TRBD2|many
CASSYVASGLSSYNEQFF
>TRBJ2-7|TRBV7-8|-|few
CASSSYWTAPFPYEQYF
>TRBJ2-7|TRBV3-1|-|many
CASSQLEVYEQYF
>TRBJ1-4|TRBV19|-|-
CASTPSSTDPGKLFF
>TRBJ2-3|TRBV4-1|TRBD2|-
CASSHQQRELLSAAQYF
>TRBJ1-5|TRBV20-1|-|-
CSAISGSNQPQHF
>TRBJ2-6|TRBV4-3|-|-
CASSQDYPSGANVLTF
>TRBJ2-7|TRBV7-2|TRBD2|few
CASSPGLAGAYEQYF
>TRBJ1-2|TRBV29-1|-|-
CSVIGGNYGYTF
>TRBJ2-7|TRBV29-1|TRBD1|-
CSVRTGKAYEQYF
>TRBJ2-5|TRBV19|TRBD2|few
CASNGRRQETQYF
>TRBJ2-7|TRBV10-3|TRBD1|-
CATVTGSSYEQYF
>TRBJ2-1|TRBV12-3/TRBV12-4|TRBD1|-
CASSFAGQAYNEQFF
>TRBJ2-5|TRBV5-6|-|few
CASSLGAGVGETQYF
>TRBJ1-2|TRBV5-1|-|-
CATNPAGETYGYTF
>TRBJ2-7|TRBV12-3/TRBV12-4|-|few
CASSQSGAGTYEQYF
>TRBJ1-2|TRBV3-1|TRBD1|few
CASSQTGTGSRGYTF
>TRBJ2-7|TRBV12-3/TRBV12-4|-|few
CASSLQGSEQYF
>TRBJ2-7|TRBV6-5|-|many
CASTQPGVSYEQYF
>TRBJ2-2|TRBV2|-|few
CASSVGAPPGELFF
>TRBJ2-6|TRBV24-1|-|few
CATSDSSSGANVLTF
>TRBJ2-1|TRBV20-1|TRBD2|-
CSASTGGTYNEQFF
>TRBJ2-7|TRBV7-9|-|many
CASSLGRDGPSMKQYF
>TRBJ2-5|TRBV20-1|TRBD2|few
CSAGELAGVKQETQYF
>TRBJ2-1|TRBV12-3/TRBV12-4|-|few
CASRRLVGHNEQFF
>TRBJ1-2|TRBV19|-|few
CASNSPGYGYGYTF
>TRBJ1-4|TRBV29-1|-|-
CSGSTATNEKLFF
>TRBJ1-2|TRBV10-3|-|few
CAISAGASGYTF
>TRBJ2-3|TRBV24-1|TRBD1|-
CATSDQGQLKTDTQYF
>TRBJ1-2|TRBV29-1|-|-
CSARDRNYGYTF
>TRBJ1-3|TRBV5-1|-|-
CASSPGHEGNTIYF
>TRBJ2-1|TRBV29-1|TRBD1|few
CSVEITGGPYNEQFF
>TRBJ2-3|TRBV11-2|-|many
CASSFVRDLSTDTQYF
>TRBJ1-4|TRBV12-3/TRBV12-4|TRBD1|-
CASSLAGPGDRLFF
>TRBJ2-1|TRBV29-1|-|few
CSVDASNNEQFF
>TRBJ2-7|TRBV6-5|TRBD2|-
CASSRGRGYEQYF
>TRBJ2-4|TRBV5-1|TRBD2|few
CASSWGTSGNIQYF
>TRBJ2-7|TRBV5-1|TRBD1|-
CASSAGQGMDEQYF
>TRBJ2-7|TRBV28|TRBD1|few
CASSSFGTGGRYEQYF
>TRBJ2-2|TRBV3-1|-|-
CASASQGLAGELFF